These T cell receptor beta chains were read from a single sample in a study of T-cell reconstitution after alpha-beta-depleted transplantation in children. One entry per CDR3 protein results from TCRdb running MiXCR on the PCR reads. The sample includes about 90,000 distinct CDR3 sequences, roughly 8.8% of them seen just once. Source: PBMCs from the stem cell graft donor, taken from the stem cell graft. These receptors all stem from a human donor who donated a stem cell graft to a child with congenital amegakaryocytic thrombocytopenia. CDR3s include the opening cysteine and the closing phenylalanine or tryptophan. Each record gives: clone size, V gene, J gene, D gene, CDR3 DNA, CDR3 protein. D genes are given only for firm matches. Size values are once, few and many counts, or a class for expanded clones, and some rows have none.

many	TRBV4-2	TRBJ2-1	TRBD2	TGTGCCAGCAGCCAAGCGGGAGGGGGCAATGAGCAGTTCTTC	CASSQAGGGNEQFF
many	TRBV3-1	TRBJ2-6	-	TGTGCCAGCAGCCAAGACCTCTCTGGGGCCAACGTCCTGACTTTC	CASSQDLSGANVLTF
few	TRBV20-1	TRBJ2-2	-	TGCAGTGCGGAAACTCGCACCGGGGAGCTGTTTTTT	CSAETRTGELFF
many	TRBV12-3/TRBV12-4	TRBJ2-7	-	TGTGCCAGCAGCAAACAGGGTCCCCACGAGCAGTACTTC	CASSKQGPHEQYF
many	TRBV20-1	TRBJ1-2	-	TGCAGTGCTAGAGATGCAGGGGCCGGTAACTATGGCTACACCTTC	CSARDAGAGNYGYTF
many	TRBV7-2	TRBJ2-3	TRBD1	TGTGCCAGCAGCTTAGAGAGATCAGGGGGTATAGATACGCAGTATTTT	CASSLERSGGIDTQYF
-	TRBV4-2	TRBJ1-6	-	TGTGCCAGCAGCCAAGAGCCGCTGGGGGATAATTCACCCCTCCACTTC	CASSQEPLGDNSPLHF
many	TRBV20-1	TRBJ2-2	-	TGCAGTGCTCCCGCTGGGGGGGCGGACACCGGGGAGCTGTTTTTT	CSAPAGGADTGELFF
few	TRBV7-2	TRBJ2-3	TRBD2	TGTGCCAGCACCCCGACTAGCCGCACAGATACGCAGTATTTT	CASTPTSRTDTQYF
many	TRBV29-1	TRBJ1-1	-	TGCAGCGCGAATGAGTCGGGGAACACTGAAGCTTTCTTT	CSANESGNTEAFF
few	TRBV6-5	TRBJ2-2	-	TGTGCCAGCAGTTACGGGGGCAGGGTCGGGAACACCGGGGAGCTGTTTTTT	CASSYGGRVGNTGELFF
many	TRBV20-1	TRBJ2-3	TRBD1	TGCAGTGCAGAGTGGAGTGAGGGGGCCACAGATACGCAGTATTTT	CSAEWSEGATDTQYF
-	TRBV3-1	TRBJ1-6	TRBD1	TGTGCCAGCAGCCAAGGGACAGGGCAGAAATCCCTCCGCTTT	CASSQGTGQKSLRF
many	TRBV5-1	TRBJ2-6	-	TGCGCCAGCAGCTTGGCAGGGACTGGGGCCAACGTCCTGACTTTC	CASSLAGTGANVLTF
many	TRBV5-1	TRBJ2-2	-	TGCGCCAGCAGCTTGGCCGGTGGTTCCGGGGAGCTGTTTTTT	CASSLAGGSGELFF
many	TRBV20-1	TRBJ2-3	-	TGCAGTGCTAGAGATCTAGGAGGGGAGCAATCGGATACGCAGTATTTT	CSARDLGGEQSDTQYF
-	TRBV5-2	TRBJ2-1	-	TGTGCCAGGGGCCCTGGGCTTAGCGGGAGTGTAAGTGAGCAGTTCTTC	CARGPGLSGSVSEQFF
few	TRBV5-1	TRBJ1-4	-	TGCGCCAGCAGCTTGGAGCCTCGCATGACTGAAAAACTGTTTTTT	CASSLEPRMTEKLFF
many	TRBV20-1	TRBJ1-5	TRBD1	TGCAGTGCTAGAGATAGAGGAGGGGGCGGTCAGCCCCAGCATTTT	CSARDRGGGGQPQHF
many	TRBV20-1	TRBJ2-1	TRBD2	TGCAGTGCTGAAGGACTAGCGGGAGAGGGCAATGAGCAGTTCTTC	CSAEGLAGEGNEQFF
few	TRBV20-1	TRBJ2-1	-	TGCAGTGCCAGCGATGGGCGGGGCCCCTACAATGAGCAGTTCTTC	CSASDGRGPYNEQFF
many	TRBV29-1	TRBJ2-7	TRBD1	TGCAGCGCCTCCGGGACAGGGGGCTACGAGCAGTACTTC	CSASGTGGYEQYF
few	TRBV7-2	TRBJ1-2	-	TGTGCCAGCAGCTTAGGGTCTACTGCCTATGGCTACACCTTC	CASSLGSTAYGYTF
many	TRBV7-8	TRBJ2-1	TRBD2	TGTGCCAGCAGCTTAGGAGCAGCGGGGGCCTACAATGAGCAGTTCTTC	CASSLGAAGAYNEQFF
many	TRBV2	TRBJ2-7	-	TGTGCCAGCAGTGAAAGTCGAAACTCCTACGAGCAGTACTTC	CASSESRNSYEQYF
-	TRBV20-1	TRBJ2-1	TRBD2	TGCTGTGCTAGAGATCGGGCGCGGGGGTATATATACAATGAGCAGTTCTTC	CCARDRARGYIYNEQFF
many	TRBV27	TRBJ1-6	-	TGTGCCAGCAGTCGGGACATGTCGTTTAATTCACCCCTCCACTTT	CASSRDMSFNSPLHF
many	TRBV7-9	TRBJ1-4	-	TGTGCCAGCAGCAAGCAGGGACCTATACCAACTAATGAAAAACTGTTTTTT	CASSKQGPIPTNEKLFF
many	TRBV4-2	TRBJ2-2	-	TGTGCCAGCAGCCAAGCCCCGGATACCGGGGAGCTGTTTTTT	CASSQAPDTGELFF
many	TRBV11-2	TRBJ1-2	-	TGTGCCAGCAGCTCCTTAGACTATGGCTACACCTTC	CASSSLDYGYTF
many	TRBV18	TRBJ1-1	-	TGTGCCAGCTCAGCGACAGGAAACACTGAAGCTTTCTTT	CASSATGNTEAFF
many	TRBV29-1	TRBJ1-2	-	TGCAGCGTTGAGACTCAGGCGGGAACTGGCTACACCTTC	CSVETQAGTGYTF